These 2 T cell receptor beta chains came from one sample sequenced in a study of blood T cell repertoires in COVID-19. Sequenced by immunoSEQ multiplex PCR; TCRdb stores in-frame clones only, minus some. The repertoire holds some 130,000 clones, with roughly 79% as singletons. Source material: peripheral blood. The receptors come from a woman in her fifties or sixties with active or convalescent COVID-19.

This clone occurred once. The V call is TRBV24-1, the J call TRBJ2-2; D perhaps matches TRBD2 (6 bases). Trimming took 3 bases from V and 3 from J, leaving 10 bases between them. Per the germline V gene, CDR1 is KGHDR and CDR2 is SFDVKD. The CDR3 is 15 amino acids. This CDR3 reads CATSDTTSYTGELFF. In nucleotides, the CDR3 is TGTGCCACCAGTGATACGACTAGTTACACCGGGGAGCTGTTTTTT.

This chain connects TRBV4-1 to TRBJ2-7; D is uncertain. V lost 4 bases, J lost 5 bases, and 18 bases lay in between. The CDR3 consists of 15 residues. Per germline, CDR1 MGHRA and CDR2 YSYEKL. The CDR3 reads CASSPRGRGPDEQYF. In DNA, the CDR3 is TGCGCCAGCAGCCCAAGAGGTAGAGGTCCCGACGAGCAGTACTTC.